A selection of T cell receptor beta chains follows, all from one sample in a study of CD8+ T cells in alopecia areata. Profiled with immunoSEQ multiplex PCR; TCRdb holds only in-frame clones, not every one. The data contain 150,000 or so clones, over 70% of them singletons. Sequenced material: CD8+ T cells sorted from blood, taken at week 0. These receptors were obtained from a human donor with alopecia areata. The CDR3 runs from the conserved cysteine through the conserved F or W. The D gene is left open where the match is weak. Some rows have no size entry. The others give once, few or many, or a class for an expanded clone.

TRBV30	.	TRBJ1-5	.	CAWSVTGYSNQPQHF	TGTGCCTGGAGTGTAACCGGTTATAGCAATCAGCCCCAGCATTTT
TRBV27	few	TRBJ2-1	TRBD2	CASSPSPGGNNEQFF	TGTGCCAGCAGTCCCTCCCCGGGAGGAAACAATGAGCAGTTCTTC
TRBV5-4	.	TRBJ2-2	.	CASSHGDGVNTGELFF	TGTGCCAGCAGCCATGGGGACGGAGTGAACACCGGGGAGCTGTTTTTT
TRBV5-4	once	TRBJ2-1	.	CASSFGSNNEQFF	TGTGCCAGCAGCTTCGGCAGCAACAATGAGCAGTTCTTC
TRBV30	.	TRBJ2-2	.	CACLPGGATGELFF	TGTGCCTGTCTCCCGGGTGGGGCCACCGGGGAGCTGTTTTTT
TRBV7-8	few	TRBJ1-3	.	CASSLAGDGNTIYF	TGTGCCAGCAGCTTAGCTGGTGATGGAAACACCATATATTTT
TRBV5-1	.	TRBJ2-7	.	CASSLERDYEQYF	TGCGCCAGCAGCTTGGAAAGGGACTACGAGCAGTACTTC
TRBV7-9	.	TRBJ2-5	TRBD1	CASSPPGTGQETQYF	TGTGCCAGCAGCCCACCCGGGACAGGTCAAGAGACCCAGTACTTC
TRBV7-9	.	TRBJ2-7	TRBD1	CASSLERQGIYEQYF	TGTGCCAGCAGCTTAGAGCGACAGGGGATCTACGAGCAGTACTTC
TRBV4-1	.	TRBJ2-7	.	CASSQGILYEQYF	TGCGCCAGCAGCCAGGGAATACTCTACGAGCAGTACTTC
TRBV6-1	.	TRBJ2-7	TRBD1	CASSDSRGNYEQYF	TGTGCCAGCAGTGATTCCAGGGGGAACTACGAGCAGTACTTC
TRBV2	.	TRBJ2-1	.	CASTRSYNEQFF	TGTGCCAGCACTAGGTCCTACAATGAGCAGTTCTTC
TRBV19	once	TRBJ1-1	.	CASRSGGTDEAFF	TGTGCCAGTAGGTCAGGCGGGACGGATGAAGCTTTCTTT